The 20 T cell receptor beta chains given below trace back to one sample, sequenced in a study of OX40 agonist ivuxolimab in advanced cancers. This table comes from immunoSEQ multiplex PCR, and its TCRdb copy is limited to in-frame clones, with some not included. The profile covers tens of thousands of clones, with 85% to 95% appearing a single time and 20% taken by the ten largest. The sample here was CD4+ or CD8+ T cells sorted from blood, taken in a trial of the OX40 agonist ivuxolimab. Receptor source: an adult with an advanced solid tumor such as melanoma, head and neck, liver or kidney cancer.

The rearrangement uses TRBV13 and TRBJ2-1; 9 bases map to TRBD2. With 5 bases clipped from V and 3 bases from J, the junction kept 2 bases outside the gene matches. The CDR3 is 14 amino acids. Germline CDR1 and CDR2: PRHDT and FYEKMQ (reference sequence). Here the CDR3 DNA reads TGTGCCAGCAGCCCGACTAGCGGCTACAATGAGCAGTTCTTC. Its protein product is CASSPTSGYNEQFF. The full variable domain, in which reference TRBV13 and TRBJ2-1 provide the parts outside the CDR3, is AAGVIQSPRHLIKEKRETATLKCYPIPRHDTVYWYQQGPGQDPQFLISFYEKMQSDKGSIPDRFSAQQFSDYHSELNMSSLELGDSALYFCASSPTSGYNEQFFGPGTRLTVL.

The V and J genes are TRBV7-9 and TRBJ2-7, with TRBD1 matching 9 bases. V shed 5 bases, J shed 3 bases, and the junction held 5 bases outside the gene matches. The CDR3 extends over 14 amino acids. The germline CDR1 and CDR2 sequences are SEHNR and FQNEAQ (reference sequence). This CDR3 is CASSAGTGYYEQYF. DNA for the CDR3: TGTGCCAGCAGCGCCGGGACAGGGTACTACGAGCAGTACTTC.

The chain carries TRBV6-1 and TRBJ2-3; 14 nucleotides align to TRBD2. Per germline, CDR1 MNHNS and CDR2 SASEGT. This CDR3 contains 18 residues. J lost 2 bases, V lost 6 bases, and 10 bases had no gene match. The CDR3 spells CASRESGLAGVYTDTQYF. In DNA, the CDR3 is TGTGCCAGCAGGGAATCGGGACTAGCGGGGGTCTACACAGATACGCAGTATTTT.

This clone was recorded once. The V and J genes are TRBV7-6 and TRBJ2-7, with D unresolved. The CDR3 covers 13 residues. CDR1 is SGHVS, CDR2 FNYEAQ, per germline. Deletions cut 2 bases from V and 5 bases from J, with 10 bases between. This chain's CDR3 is CASSLIESHEQYF. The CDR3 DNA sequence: TGTGCCAGCAGCTTAATTGAGTCTCACGAGCAGTACTTC. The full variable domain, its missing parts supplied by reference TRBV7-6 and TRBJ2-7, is GAGVSQSPRYKVTKRGQDVALRCDPISGHVSLYWYRQALGQGPEFLTYFNYEAQQDKSGLPNDRFSAERPEGSISTLTIQRTEQRDSAMYRCASSLIESHEQYFGPGTRLTVT.

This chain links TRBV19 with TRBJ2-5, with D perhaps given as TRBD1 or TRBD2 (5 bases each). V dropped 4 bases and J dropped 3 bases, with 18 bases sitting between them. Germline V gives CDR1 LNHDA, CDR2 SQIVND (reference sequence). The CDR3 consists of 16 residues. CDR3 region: CASSSNHRDPKETQYF. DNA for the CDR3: TGTGCCAGTAGTAGTAACCACCGGGACCCCAAAGAGACCCAGTACTTC.

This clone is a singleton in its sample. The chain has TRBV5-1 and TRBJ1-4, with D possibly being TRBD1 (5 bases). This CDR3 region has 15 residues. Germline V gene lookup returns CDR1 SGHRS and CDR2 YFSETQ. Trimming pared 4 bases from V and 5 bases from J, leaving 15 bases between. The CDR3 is CASSPRPGYNEKLFF. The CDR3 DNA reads TGCGCCAGCAGCCCGAGGCCAGGGTACAATGAAAAACTGTTTTTT.

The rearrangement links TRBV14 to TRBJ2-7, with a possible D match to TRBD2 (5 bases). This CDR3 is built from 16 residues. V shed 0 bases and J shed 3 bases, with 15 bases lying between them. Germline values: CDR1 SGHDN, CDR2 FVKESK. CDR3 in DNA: TGTGCCAGCAGCCAAGAAGGCGGGTCCCCCCTCTACGAGCAGTACTTC. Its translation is CASSQEGGSPLYEQYF.

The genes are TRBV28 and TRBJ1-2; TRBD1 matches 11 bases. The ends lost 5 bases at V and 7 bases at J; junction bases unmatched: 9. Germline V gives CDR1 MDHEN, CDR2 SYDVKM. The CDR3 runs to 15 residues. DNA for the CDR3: TGTGCCAGCAGTCCCCGGACAGGGGGCGACATTGGCTACACCTTC. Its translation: CASSPRTGGDIGYTF.

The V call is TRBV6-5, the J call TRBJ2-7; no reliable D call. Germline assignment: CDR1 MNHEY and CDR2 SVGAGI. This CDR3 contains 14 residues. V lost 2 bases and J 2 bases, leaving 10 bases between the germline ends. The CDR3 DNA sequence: TGTGCCAGCAGTTACGGAGACCGGACCTACGAGCAGTACTTC. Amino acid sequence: CASSYGDRTYEQYF.

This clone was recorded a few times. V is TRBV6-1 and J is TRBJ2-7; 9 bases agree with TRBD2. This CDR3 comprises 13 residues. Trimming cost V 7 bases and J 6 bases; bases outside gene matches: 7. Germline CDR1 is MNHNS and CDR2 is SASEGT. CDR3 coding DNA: TGTGCCAGCACGGATAGCGGGAGTCCCGAGCAGTACTTC. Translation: CASTDSGSPEQYF.

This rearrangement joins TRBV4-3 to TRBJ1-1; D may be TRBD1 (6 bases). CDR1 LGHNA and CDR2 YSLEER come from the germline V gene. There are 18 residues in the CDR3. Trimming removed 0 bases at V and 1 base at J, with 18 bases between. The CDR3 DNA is TGCGCCAGCAGCCAAGATCTCCCTTTCGACAGGCAGAACACTGAAGCTTTCTTT. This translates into CASSQDLPFDRQNTEAFF.

The CDR3 loop is CASSQAWGWTGGSTDTQYF. CDR3 nucleotides: TGTGCCAGCAGCCAAGCCTGGGGATGGACAGGGGGCAGCACAGATACGCAGTATTTT. J is TRBJ2-3 and V is TRBV14, with 11 bases matching TRBD1. After removal of 1 base from V and 0 bases from J, the junction contained 9 bases not matched to a gene. Germline values: CDR1 SGHDN, CDR2 FVKESK. This CDR3 region has 19 residues.

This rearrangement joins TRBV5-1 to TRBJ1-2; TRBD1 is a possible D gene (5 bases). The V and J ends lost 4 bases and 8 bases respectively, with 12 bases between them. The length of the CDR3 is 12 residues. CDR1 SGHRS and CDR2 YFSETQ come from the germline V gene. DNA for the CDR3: TGCGCCAGCAGCCCCCGGTGGGGGGGCTACACCTTC. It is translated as CASSPRWGGYTF.

CDR3 coding DNA: TGTGCCAGCAGCTTGATGGGCAATCCAGCCTACGAGCAGTACTTC. Amino acids: CASSLMGNPAYEQYF. The chain recombines TRBV5-6 with TRBJ2-7; D is unclear. Trimming stripped 1 base from V and 2 bases from J, with 13 bases between. Germline V gene data show CDR1 as SGHDT and CDR2 as YYEEEE. The CDR3 runs 15 residues.

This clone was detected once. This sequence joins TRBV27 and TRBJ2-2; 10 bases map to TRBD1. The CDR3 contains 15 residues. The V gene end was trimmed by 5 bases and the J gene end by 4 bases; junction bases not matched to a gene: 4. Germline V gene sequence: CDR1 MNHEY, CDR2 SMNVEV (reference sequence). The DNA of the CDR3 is TGTGCCAGCAGTGACAGGGGGCTCGGCACCGGGGAGCTGTTTTTT. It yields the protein CASSDRGLGTGELFF.

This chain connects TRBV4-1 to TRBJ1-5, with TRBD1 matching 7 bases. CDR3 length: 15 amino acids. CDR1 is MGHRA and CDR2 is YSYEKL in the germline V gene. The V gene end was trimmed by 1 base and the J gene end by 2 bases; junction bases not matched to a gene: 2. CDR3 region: CASSQGQGGNQPQHF. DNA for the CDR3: TGCGCCAGCAGCCAAGGACAGGGAGGCAATCAGCCCCAGCATTTT.

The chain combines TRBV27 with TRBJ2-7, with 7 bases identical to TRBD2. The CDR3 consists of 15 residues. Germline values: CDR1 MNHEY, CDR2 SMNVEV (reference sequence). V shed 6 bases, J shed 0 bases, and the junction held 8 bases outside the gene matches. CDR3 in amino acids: CASRITSESSYEQYF. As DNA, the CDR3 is TGTGCCAGCAGAATTACTAGCGAGAGCTCCTACGAGCAGTACTTC.

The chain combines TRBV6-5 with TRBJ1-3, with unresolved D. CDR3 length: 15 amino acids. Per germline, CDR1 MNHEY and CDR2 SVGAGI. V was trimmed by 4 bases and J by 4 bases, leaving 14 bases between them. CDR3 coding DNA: TGTGCCAGCAGTTTCCCGGAGACCTTCGGAAACACCATATATTTT. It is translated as CASSFPETFGNTIYF.

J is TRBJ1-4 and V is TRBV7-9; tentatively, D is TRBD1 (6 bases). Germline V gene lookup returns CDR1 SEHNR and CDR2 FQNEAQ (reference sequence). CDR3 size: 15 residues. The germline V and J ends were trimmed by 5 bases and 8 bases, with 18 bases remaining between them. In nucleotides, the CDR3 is TGTGCCAGCAGCGCGAGAGGCAGGGGTCGAGAAAAACTGTTTTTT. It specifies CASSARGRGREKLFF.

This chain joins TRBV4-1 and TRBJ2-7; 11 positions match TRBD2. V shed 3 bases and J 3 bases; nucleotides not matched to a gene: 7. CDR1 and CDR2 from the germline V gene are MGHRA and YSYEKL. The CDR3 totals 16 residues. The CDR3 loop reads CASSQRMGLAVYEQYF. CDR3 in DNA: TGCGCCAGCAGCCAGCGCATGGGACTAGCGGTCTACGAGCAGTACTTC.